This T cell receptor (beta chain) was identified during a study of identical twins. This clonotype was counted only a few times. This CDR3 region has 15 residues. Trimming shortened V by 2 bases and J by 6 bases, and 14 bases separated the two germline ends. The V gene's germline CDR1 is SGHTA and CDR2 FQGTGA. MiXCR, applied by TCRdb to the 5' RACE reads, yields one record per CDR3 protein. The sample includes a few hundred thousand distinct CDR3 sequences, nearly 10% of them seen just once. This same sample was also taken into another study, of yellow fever vaccine responses in identical twins.

Sequenced: PBMCs. This rearrangement joins TRBV7-3 to TRBJ2-1, with D perhaps matching TRBD2 (5 bases). The origin of this receptor is a woman aged 18-29 years in good health. This CDR3 is CASSLSFLRGNEQFF. The CDR3 DNA reads as TGTGCCAGCAGCTTATCTTTCCTACGGGGCAATGAGCAGTTCTTC.